Listed below are T cell receptor beta chains from one sample, sequenced in a study of T cell changes during pregnancy in multiple sclerosis. Repertoires were generated with immunoSEQ multiplex PCR, while TCRdb's copy carries only in-frame clones and drops some. Of about 97,000 clones in the sample, 90% were seen once. The input for sequencing was peripheral blood, taken in the second trimester of pregnancy. The receptors originated from a female donor in good health, enrolled as a control in a pregnancy study. The conserved cysteine and the conserved F or W are not part of the CDR3 here. Clone size is shown for a subset of rows, as once, few, many or a class of expanded clone.

abundance,len,v_gene,CDR3aa
-,13,TRBV19,ASTRDRRPDTEAF
-,16,TRBV11-2,ASSSTTGTGSGANVLT
-,12,TRBV7-2,ASSLMSGTDTQY
few,14,TRBV7-9,ASSLVRTGGNYGYT
-,11,TRBV6-1,ASSRQYSYEQY
-,13,TRBV4-1,ASSQDRVGANVLT
few,9,TRBV7-9,ASSRTGEQY
-,12,TRBV6-1,ASMKGGSYNEQF
few,8,TRBV20-1,SVGNQPQH
-,12,TRBV6-1,ASSDRTGYVEQY
-,14,TRBV6-1,ASSEKRDRPNYGYT
-,10,TRBV4-1,ASSQGGSPLH
-,12,TRBV28,ASSPPGHPSEQY
-,12,TRBV5-4,ASGTSESTGELF
-,13,TRBV5-1,ASSPRTSQYNEQF
-,13,TRBV19,ASSLGRGGYNEQF
-,14,TRBV2,ASSVLRGIGTDTQY